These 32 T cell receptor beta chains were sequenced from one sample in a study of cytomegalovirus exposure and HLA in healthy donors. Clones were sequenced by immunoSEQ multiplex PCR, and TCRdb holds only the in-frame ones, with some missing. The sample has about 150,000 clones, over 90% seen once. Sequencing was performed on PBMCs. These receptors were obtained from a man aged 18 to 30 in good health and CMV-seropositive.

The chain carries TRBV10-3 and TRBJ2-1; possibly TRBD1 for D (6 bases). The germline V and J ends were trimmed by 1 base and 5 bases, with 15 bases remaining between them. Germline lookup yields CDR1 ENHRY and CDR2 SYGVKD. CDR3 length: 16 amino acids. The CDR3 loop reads CAISEFRDNPNNEQFF. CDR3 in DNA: TGTGCCATCAGTGAGTTCCGGGACAACCCAAACAATGAGCAGTTCTTC.

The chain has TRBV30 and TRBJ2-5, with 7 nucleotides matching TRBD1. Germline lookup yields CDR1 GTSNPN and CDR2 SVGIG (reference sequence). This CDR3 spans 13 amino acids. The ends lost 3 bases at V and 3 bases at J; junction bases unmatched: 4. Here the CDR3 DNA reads TGTGCCTGGAGCCGGGACAGTGAAGAGACCCAGTACTTC. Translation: CAWSRDSEETQYF.

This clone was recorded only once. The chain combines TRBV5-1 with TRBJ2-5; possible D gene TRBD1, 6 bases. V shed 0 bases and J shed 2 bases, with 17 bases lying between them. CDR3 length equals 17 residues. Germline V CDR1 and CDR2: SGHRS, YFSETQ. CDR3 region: CASSLAVGAGVQETQYF. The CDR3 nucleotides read TGCGCCAGCAGCTTGGCCGTCGGGGCAGGGGTACAAGAGACCCAGTACTTC.

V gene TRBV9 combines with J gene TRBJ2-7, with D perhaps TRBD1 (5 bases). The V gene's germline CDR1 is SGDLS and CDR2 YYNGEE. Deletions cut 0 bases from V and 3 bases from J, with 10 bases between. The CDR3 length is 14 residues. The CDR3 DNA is TGTGCCAGCAGCGTAGAAGGGGCGGACTACGAGCAGTACTTC. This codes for CASSVEGADYEQYF.

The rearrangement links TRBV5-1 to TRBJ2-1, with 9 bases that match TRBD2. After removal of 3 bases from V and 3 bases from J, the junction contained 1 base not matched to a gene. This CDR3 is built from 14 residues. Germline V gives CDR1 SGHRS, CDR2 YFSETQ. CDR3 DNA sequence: TGCGCCAGCAGCTGGACTAGCGACTACAATGAGCAGTTCTTC. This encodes CASSWTSDYNEQFF. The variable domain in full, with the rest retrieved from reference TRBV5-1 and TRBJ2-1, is KAGVTQTPRYLIKTRGQQVTLSCSPISGHRSVSWYQQTPGQGLQFLFEYFSETQRNKGNFPGRFSGRQFSNSRSEMNVSTLELGDSALYLCASSWTSDYNEQFFGPGTRLTVL.

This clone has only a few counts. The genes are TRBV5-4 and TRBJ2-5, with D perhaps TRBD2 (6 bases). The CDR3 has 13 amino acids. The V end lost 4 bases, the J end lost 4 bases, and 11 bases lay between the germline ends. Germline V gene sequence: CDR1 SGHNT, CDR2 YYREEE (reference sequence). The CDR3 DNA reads TGTGCCAGCAGCGGGGAGGTAGGAGAGACCCAGTACTTC. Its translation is CASSGEVGETQYF. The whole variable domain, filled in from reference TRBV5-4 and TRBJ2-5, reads ETGVTQSPTHLIKTRGQQVTLRCSSQSGHNTVSWYQQALGQGPQFIFQYYREEENGRGNFPPRFSGLQFPNYSSELNVNALELDDSALYLCASSGEVGETQYFGPGTRLLVL.

In nucleotides, the CDR3 is TGCAGCGCCCTAGCGGGAGGGGTCACCGGGGAGCTGTTTTTT. Encoded protein: CSALAGGVTGELFF. This chain connects TRBV29-1 to TRBJ2-2; 12 bases line up with TRBD2. V lost 7 bases to trimming and J lost 4 bases; unmatched junction nucleotides: 4. Germline lookup yields CDR1 SQVTM and CDR2 ANQGSEA. CDR3 length: 14 residues.

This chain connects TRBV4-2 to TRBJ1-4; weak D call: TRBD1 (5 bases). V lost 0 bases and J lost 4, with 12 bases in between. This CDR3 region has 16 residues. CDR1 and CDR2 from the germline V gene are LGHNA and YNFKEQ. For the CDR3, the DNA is TGTGCCAGCAGCCAAGAAGGGGAAGGGTTTAATGAAAAACTGTTTTTT. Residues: CASSQEGEGFNEKLFF.

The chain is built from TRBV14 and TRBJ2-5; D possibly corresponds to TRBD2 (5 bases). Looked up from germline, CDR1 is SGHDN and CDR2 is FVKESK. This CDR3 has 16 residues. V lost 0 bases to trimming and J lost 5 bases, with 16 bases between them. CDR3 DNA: TGTGCCAGCAGCCAAGAGTTGGATGAGGGTTGGGAGACCCAGTACTTC. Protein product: CASSQELDEGWETQYF.

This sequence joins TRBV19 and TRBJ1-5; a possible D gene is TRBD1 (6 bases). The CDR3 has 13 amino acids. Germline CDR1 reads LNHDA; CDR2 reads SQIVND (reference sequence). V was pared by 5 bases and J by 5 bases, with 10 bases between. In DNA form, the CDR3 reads TGTGCCAGTAGTTACGACAGGTATCAGCCCCAGCATTTT. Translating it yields CASSYDRYQPQHF.

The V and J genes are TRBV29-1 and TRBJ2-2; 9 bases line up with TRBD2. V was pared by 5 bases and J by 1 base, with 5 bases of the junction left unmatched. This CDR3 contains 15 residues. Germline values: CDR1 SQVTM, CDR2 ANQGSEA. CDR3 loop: CSVPRLAENTGELFF. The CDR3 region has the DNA TGCAGCGTTCCAAGACTAGCGGAGAACACCGGGGAGCTGTTTTTT.

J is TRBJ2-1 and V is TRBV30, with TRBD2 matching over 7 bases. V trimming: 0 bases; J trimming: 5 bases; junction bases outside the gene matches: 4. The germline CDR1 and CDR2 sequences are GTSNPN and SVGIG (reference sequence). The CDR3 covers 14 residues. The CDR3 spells CAWSVLARDNEQFF. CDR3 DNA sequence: TGTGCCTGGAGTGTACTAGCGAGGGACAATGAGCAGTTCTTC. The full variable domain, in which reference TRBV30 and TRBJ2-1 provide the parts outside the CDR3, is SQTIHQWPATLVQPVGSPLSLECTVEGTSNPNLYWYRQAAGRGLQLLFYSVGIGQISSEVPQNLSASRPQDRQFILSSKKLLLSDSGFYLCAWSVLARDNEQFFGPGTRLTVL.

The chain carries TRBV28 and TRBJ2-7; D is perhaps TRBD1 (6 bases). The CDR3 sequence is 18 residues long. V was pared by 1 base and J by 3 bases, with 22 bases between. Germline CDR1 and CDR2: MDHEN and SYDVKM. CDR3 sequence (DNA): TGTGCCAGCAGTTTATTCAGCTTTAAGGGAAAGGGGGACTACGAGCAGTACTTC. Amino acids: CASSLFSFKGKGDYEQYF.

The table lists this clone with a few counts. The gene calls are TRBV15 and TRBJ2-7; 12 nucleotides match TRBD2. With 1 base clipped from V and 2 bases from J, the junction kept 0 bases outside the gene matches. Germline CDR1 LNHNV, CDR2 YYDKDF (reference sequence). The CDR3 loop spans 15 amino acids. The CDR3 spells CATSRGLAGAYEQYF. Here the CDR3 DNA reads TGTGCCACCAGCAGAGGACTAGCGGGAGCCTACGAGCAGTACTTC.

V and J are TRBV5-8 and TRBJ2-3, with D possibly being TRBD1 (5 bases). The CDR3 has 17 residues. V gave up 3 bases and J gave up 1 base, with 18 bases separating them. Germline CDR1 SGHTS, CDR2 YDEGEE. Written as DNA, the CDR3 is TGTGCCAGCAGCTCCCAGACAGCTACCCCCGGCACAGATACGCAGTATTTT. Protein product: CASSSQTATPGTDTQYF.

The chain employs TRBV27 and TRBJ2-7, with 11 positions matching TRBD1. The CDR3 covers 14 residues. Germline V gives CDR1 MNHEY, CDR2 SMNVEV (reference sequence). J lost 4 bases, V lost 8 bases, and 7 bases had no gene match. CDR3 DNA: TGTGCCAGCTGTCCTGGGACAGGGGGGTACGAGCAGTACTTC. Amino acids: CASCPGTGGYEQYF.

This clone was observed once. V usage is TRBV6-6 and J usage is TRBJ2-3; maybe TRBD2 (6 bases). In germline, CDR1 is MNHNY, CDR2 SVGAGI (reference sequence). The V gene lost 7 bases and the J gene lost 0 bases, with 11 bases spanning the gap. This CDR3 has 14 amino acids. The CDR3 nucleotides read TGTGCCAGCAAGGGACTTACTAGCACAGATACGCAGTATTTT. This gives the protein CASKGLTSTDTQYF.

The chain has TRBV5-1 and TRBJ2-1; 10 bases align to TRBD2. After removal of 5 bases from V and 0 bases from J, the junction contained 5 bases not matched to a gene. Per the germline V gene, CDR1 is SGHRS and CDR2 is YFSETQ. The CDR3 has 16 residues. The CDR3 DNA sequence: TGCGCCAGCAGGAATAGCGGGGGGAGCTCCTACAATGAGCAGTTCTTC. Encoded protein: CASRNSGGSSYNEQFF. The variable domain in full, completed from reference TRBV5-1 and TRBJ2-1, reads KAGVTQTPRYLIKTRGQQVTLSCSPISGHRSVSWYQQTPGQGLQFLFEYFSETQRNKGNFPGRFSGRQFSNSRSEMNVSTLELGDSALYLCASRNSGGSSYNEQFFGPGTRLTVL.

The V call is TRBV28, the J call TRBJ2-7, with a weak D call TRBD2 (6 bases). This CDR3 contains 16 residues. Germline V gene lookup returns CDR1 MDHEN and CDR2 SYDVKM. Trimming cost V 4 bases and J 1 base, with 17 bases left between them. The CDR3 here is CASSWGFGGASYEQYF. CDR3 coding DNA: TGTGCCAGCAGTTGGGGGTTCGGGGGAGCATCCTACGAGCAGTACTTC.

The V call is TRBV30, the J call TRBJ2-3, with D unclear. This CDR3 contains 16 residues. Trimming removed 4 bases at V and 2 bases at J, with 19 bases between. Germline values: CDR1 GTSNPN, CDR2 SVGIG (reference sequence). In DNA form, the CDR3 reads TGTGCCTGGACCCCGACGACCCGCAGCGCCACAGATACGCAGTATTTT. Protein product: CAWTPTTRSATDTQYF.

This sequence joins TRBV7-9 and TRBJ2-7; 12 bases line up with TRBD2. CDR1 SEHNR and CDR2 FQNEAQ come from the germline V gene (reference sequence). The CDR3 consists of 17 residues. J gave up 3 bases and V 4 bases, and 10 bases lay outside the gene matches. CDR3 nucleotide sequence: TGTGCCAGCAGCTCTTTCGGACTAGCGGGACTTAACTACGAGCAGTACTTC. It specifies CASSSFGLAGLNYEQYF.

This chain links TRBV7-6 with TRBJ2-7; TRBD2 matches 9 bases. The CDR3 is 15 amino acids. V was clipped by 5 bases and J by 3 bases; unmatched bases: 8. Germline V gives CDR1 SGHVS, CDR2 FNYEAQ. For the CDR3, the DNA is TGTGCCAGCAGCCCAGTCCTAGCGGGGAACTACGAGCAGTACTTC. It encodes CASSPVLAGNYEQYF.

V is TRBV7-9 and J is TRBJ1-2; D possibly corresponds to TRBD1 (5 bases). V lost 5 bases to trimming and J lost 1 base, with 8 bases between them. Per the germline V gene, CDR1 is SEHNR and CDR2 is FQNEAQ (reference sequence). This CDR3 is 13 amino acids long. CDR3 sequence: CASSRDSNYGYTF. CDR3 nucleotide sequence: TGTGCCAGCAGCAGAGACAGTAACTATGGCTACACCTTC.

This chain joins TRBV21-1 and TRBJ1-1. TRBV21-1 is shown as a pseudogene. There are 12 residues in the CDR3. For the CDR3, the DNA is TGTGCCAGCAGCTTTAGACGGAGCGGAGCTTTCTTT. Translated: CASSFRRSGAFF.

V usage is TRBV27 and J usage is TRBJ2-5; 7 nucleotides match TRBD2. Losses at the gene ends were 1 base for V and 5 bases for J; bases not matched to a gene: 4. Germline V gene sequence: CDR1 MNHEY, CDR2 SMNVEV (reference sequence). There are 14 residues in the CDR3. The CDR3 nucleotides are TGTGCCAGCAGTTTATACGGGACTAATGAGACCCAGTACTTC. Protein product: CASSLYGTNETQYF.

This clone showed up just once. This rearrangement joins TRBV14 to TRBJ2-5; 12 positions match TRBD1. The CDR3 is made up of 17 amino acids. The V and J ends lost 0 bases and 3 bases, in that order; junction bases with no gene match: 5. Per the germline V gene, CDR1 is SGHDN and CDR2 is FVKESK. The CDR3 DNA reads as TGTGCCAGCAGCCAAGATGGGGACAGGGGGCTGGAAGAGACCCAGTACTTC. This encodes CASSQDGDRGLEETQYF.

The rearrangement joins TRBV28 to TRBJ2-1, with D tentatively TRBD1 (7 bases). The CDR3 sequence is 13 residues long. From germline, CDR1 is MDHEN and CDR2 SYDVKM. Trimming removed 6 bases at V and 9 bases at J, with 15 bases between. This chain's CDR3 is CASSPGQGGEQFF. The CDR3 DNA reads TGTGCCAGCAGCCCTGGCCAGGGGGGTGAGCAGTTCTTC.

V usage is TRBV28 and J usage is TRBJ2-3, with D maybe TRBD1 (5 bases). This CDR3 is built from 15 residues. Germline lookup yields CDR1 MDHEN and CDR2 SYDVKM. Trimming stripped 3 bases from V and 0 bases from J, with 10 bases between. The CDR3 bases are TGTGCCAGCAGTTTGACAGTTTCTAGCACAGATACGCAGTATTTT. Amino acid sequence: CASSLTVSSTDTQYF. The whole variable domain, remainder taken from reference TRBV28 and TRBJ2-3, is DVKVTQSSRYLVKRTGEKVFLECVQDMDHENMFWYRQDPGLGLRLIYFSYDVKMKEKGDIPEGYSVSREKKERFSLILESASTNQTSMYLCASSLTVSSTDTQYFGPGTRLTVL.

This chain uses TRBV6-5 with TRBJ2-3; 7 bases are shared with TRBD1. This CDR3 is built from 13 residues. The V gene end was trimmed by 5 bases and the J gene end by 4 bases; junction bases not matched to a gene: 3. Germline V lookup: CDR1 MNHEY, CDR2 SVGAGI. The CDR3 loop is CASSQGVADTQYF. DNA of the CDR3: TGTGCCAGCAGTCAGGGGGTGGCAGATACGCAGTATTTT.

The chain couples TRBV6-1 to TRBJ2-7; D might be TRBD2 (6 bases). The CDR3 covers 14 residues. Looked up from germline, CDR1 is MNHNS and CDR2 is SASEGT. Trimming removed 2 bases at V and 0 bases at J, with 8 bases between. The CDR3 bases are TGTGCCAGCAGTGAACAGGACTACTCCTACGAGCAGTACTTC. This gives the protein CASSEQDYSYEQYF.

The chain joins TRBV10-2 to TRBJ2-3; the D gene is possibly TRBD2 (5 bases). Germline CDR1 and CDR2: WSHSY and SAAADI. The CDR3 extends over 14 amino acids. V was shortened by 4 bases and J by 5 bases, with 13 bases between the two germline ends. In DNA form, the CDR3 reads TGCGCCAGCAGTGGAGGCAACGGGGTAGATACGCAGTATTTT. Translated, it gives CASSGGNGVDTQYF.

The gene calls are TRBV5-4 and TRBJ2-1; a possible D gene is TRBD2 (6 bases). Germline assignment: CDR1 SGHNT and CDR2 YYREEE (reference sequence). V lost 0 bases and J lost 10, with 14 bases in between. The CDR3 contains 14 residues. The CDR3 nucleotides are TGTGCCAGCAGCTTGGATGTGGGACTTGGCGAGCAGTTCTTC. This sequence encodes CASSLDVGLGEQFF.